These 22 T cell receptor beta chains share one sample of origin, sequenced in a study of technical replicates of blood from a few donors. Generated by immunoSEQ multiplex PCR, the TCRdb table keeps only in-frame clones and is missing some. The sample yields 75,000 to 95,000 clones, 75% to 95% seen once. The source material was T cells isolated from PBMCs. These receptors were collected from a human donor in good health.

This sequence joins TRBV2 and TRBJ2-3; 9 bases match TRBD2. Germline CDR1 SNHLY, CDR2 FYNNEI. V was clipped by 7 bases and J by 2 bases; unmatched bases: 7. The CDR3 totals 15 residues. This chain's CDR3 is CASKSTSGYTDTQYF. CDR3 DNA sequence: TGTGCCAGCAAGTCGACTAGCGGTTACACAGATACGCAGTATTTT.

This clone was counted once. The genes are TRBV4-1 and TRBJ1-3; TRBD1 aligns across 7 bases. V was pared by 2 bases and J by 0 bases, with 1 base of the junction left unmatched. The CDR3 is 15 amino acids. Per germline, CDR1 MGHRA and CDR2 YSYEKL. The CDR3 bases are TGCGCCAGCAGCCAATGGGACAGCTCTGGAAACACCATATATTTT. Amino acids: CASSQWDSSGNTIYF.

The rearrangement joins TRBV5-1 to TRBJ1-4; D unresolved. V was cut by 1 base and J by 0 bases, with 7 bases left in between. Per the germline V gene, CDR1 is SGHRS and CDR2 is YFSETQ. The CDR3 runs to 15 residues. The CDR3: CASSLLSSTNEKLFF. The CDR3 DNA follows: TGCGCCAGCAGCTTGTTATCTTCAACTAATGAAAAACTGTTTTTT.

This chain links TRBV7-9 with TRBJ2-2; D might be TRBD2 (5 bases). Germline CDR1 is SEHNR and CDR2 is FQNEAQ (reference sequence). The CDR3 totals 15 residues. The V gene lost 3 bases and the J gene lost 5 bases, with 13 bases spanning the gap. CDR3 sequence: CASSFSLALTGELFF. In nucleotides, the CDR3 is TGTGCCAGCAGCTTCAGTCTAGCTTTAACCGGGGAGCTGTTTTTT.

The V call is TRBV28, the J call TRBJ2-5; D is ambiguous. Trimming cost V 3 bases and J 2 bases, with 10 bases left between them. In germline, CDR1 is MDHEN, CDR2 SYDVKM. This CDR3 region has 14 residues. CDR3 DNA: TGTGCCAGCAGTTTTATCGGTGTTCAAGAGACCCAGTACTTC. Its translation: CASSFIGVQETQYF.

V gene TRBV18 combines with J gene TRBJ1-6; maybe TRBD1 (6 bases). V lost 3 bases to trimming and J lost 6 bases, with 9 bases between them. The V gene's germline CDR1 is KGHSH and CDR2 LQKENI. There are 14 residues in the CDR3. The CDR3 loop reads CASSPGQPNSPLHF. The DNA of the CDR3 is TGTGCCAGCTCACCGGGACAACCTAATTCACCCCTCCACTTT.

V and J are TRBV14 and TRBJ1-1; D might be TRBD1 (5 bases). Trimming removed 3 bases from V and 7 bases from J, with 15 bases in between. This CDR3 contains 14 residues. The germline gives CDR1 SGHDN, CDR2 FVKESK. In nucleotides, the CDR3 is TGTGCCAGCAGCCAGACGACGTCGGGGGGTGAAGCTTTCTTT. Translating gives CASSQTTSGGEAFF.

The chain couples TRBV15 to TRBJ2-2, with 8 positions matching TRBD2. This CDR3 comprises 14 residues. Trimming took 8 bases from V and 2 from J; bases not matched to a gene: 4. Germline values: CDR1 LNHNV, CDR2 YYDKDF (reference sequence). DNA of the CDR3: TGTGCCACCCAACGGGGGGGTAACACCGGGGAGCTGTTTTTT. Its translation is CATQRGGNTGELFF.

The chain links TRBV11-2 to TRBJ2-7; D might be TRBD1 (6 bases). V was cut by 2 bases and J by 3 bases, with 14 bases left in between. CDR1 is SGHAT and CDR2 is FQNNGV in the germline V gene. The CDR3 is made up of 15 amino acids. The CDR3 sequence: CASSLLQGSSYEQYF. The DNA for the CDR3 is TGTGCCAGCAGCTTACTCCAGGGGTCGAGCTACGAGCAGTACTTC.

CDR3 loop: CASSEPPDLSGGAYTGELFF. The CDR3 nucleotides are TGCGCCAGCAGTGAGCCGCCCGATTTATCAGGGGGCGCATACACCGGGGAGCTGTTTTTT. The genes are TRBV10-1 and TRBJ2-2, with 8 bases identical to TRBD1. Trimming took 2 bases from V and 3 from J; bases not matched to a gene: 17. The CDR3 spans 20 residues. The germline V gene has CDR1 WNHNN and CDR2 SYGVQD (reference sequence).

This chain links TRBV6-6 with TRBJ2-7; a weak D match, TRBD2 (6 bases). Germline assignment: CDR1 MNHNY and CDR2 SVGAGI (reference sequence). This CDR3 comprises 15 residues. V lost 0 bases to trimming and J lost 5 bases, with 14 bases between them. CDR3 sequence reads: CASSYSRRGGNEQYF. The CDR3 nucleotides are TGTGCCAGCAGTTACTCGAGAAGGGGAGGCAACGAGCAGTACTTC.

V usage is TRBV30 and J usage is TRBJ2-1, with D possibly matching TRBD1 (5 bases). CDR1 is GTSNPN, CDR2 SVGIG, per germline (reference sequence). With 0 bases removed from V and 2 bases from J, the gap between germline ends came to 14 bases. The CDR3 sequence is 16 residues long. DNA of the CDR3: TGTGCCTGGAGTGTTTTAGGGGCCCGGGCCTACAATGAGCAGTTCTTC. Encoded protein: CAWSVLGARAYNEQFF.

This clone occurred once. The chain recombines TRBV7-9 with TRBJ2-3; 10 nucleotides align to TRBD1. In germline, CDR1 is SEHNR, CDR2 FQNEAQ (reference sequence). This CDR3 comprises 15 residues. V was pared by 4 bases and J by 2 bases, with 3 bases of the junction left unmatched. CDR3: CASSSRQGATDTQYF. CDR3 nucleotide sequence: TGTGCCAGCAGCTCAAGACAGGGGGCCACAGATACGCAGTATTTT.

The chain uses TRBV2 and TRBJ1-5; the D is unclear. Germline V gene sequence: CDR1 SNHLY, CDR2 FYNNEI. Trimming cost V 5 bases and J 1 base, with 9 bases left between them. The CDR3 length is 14 residues. DNA for the CDR3: TGTGCCAGCAGTTACGGAGTAAGCAATCAGCCCCAGCATTTT. It specifies CASSYGVSNQPQHF. Combining the CDR3 with reference TRBV2 and TRBJ1-5 gives the whole variable domain EPEVTQTPSHQVTQMGQEVILRCVPISNHLYFYWYRQILGQKVEFLVSFYNNEISEKSEIFDDQFSVERPDGSNFTLKIRSTKLEDSAMYFCASSYGVSNQPQHFGDGTRLSIL.

This clone was recorded a few times. J is TRBJ2-1 and V is TRBV7-8, with TRBD2 matching over 9 bases. This CDR3 has 16 residues. Germline V gene lookup returns CDR1 SGHVS and CDR2 FQNEAQ. With V trimmed by 3 bases and J by 7 bases, 10 bases remained unmatched. Written as DNA, the CDR3 is TGTGCCAGCAGCTTCCGCCCAGCGGGGGGTCGAAATGAGCAGTTCTTC. This translates into CASSFRPAGGRNEQFF.

This chain connects TRBV5-6 to TRBJ2-4; TRBD1 aligns across 10 bases. Germline-derived CDR1 and CDR2 are SGHDT and YYEEEE. The CDR3 totals 15 residues. J was trimmed by 5 bases and V by 3 bases; bases with no gene match: 5. The CDR3: CASSYYGTGENIQYF. CDR3 sequence (DNA): TGTGCCAGCAGCTACTACGGGACAGGGGAAAACATTCAGTACTTC.

The CDR3 DNA is TGTGCCAGCAGTATCCTCCCACAGGGGACCGAGACCCAGTACTTC. Its translation is CASSILPQGTETQYF. The chain is built from TRBV28 and TRBJ2-5; 7 positions match TRBD1. The CDR3 is made up of 15 amino acids. The V gene end was trimmed by 5 bases and the J gene end by 5 bases; junction bases not matched to a gene: 11. Per germline, CDR1 MDHEN and CDR2 SYDVKM.

The J gene is TRBJ2-3, the V gene TRBV7-9; D is unclear. Germline CDR1 and CDR2: SEHNR and FQNEAQ (reference sequence). The CDR3 length is 16 residues. V lost 1 base to trimming and J lost 2 bases, with 13 bases between them. For the CDR3, the DNA is TGTGCCAGCAGCTTAGTGGGCTCCGCTACCACAGATACGCAGTATTTT. Amino acid sequence: CASSLVGSATTDTQYF.

This clone appeared once. The chain uses TRBV11-2 and TRBJ2-7; unclear D gene. CDR1 is SGHAT, CDR2 FQNNGV, per germline. The V end lost 2 bases, the J end lost 2 bases, and 10 bases lay between the germline ends. This CDR3 spans 14 amino acids. CDR3 protein: CASSLHGAPYEQYF. CDR3 bases: TGTGCCAGCAGCTTACATGGAGCGCCCTACGAGCAGTACTTC.

This sequence joins TRBV5-4 and TRBJ2-1; 10 bases align to TRBD1. The J segment lost 3 bases and the V segment lost 10 bases, leaving 13 bases of the junction unmatched. The CDR3 runs to 16 residues. Germline loops: CDR1 SGHNT, CDR2 YYREEE (reference sequence). The CDR3 spells CAGRTGTGEVYNEQFF. CDR3 bases: TGTGCCGGGCGTACCGGGACAGGGGAAGTCTACAATGAGCAGTTCTTC.

The gene calls are TRBV28 and TRBJ2-3; maybe TRBD1 (6 bases). V dropped 3 bases and J dropped 6 bases, with 13 bases sitting between them. CDR3 length: 14 residues. The germline V gene encodes CDR1 MDHEN and CDR2 SYDVKM. In nucleotides, the CDR3 is TGTGCCAGCAGTTTGGGGCAGGGGTTGGATACGCAGTATTTT. Its protein product is CASSLGQGLDTQYF.

With regard to this clone: Here the CDR3 omits its conserved ending phenylalanine or tryptophan, so a read error is the likely source. The DNA is omitted, as the CDR3 cannot be located on it reliably, and the CDR3 follows TCRdb's listing. The chain combines TRBV30 with TRBJ1-2; TRBD1, as called in the table, went unchecked against the DNA. The germline gives CDR1 GTSNPN, CDR2 SVGIG (reference sequence). The CDR3 extends over 18 residues, inclusive of both ends. The CDR3 sequence is CAWSSSRSDRASIATPLL.